These T cell receptor beta chains were read from a single sample in a study of kidney transplant recipient with SARS-CoV-2 infection. TCRdb reprocessed the reads with MiXCR, giving one entry per CDR3 protein. The data contain under 300,000 distinct CDR3 sequences, 25% to 35% of them seen just once; the ten biggest clones take up almost 7.5%. The input for sequencing was a blood sample, taken at baseline and on day 111 from a kidney transplant recipient. All receptors come from a male patient aged 30 to 40 who had COVID-19 and was a kidney transplant recipient. Some T cells may originate from the graft donor. Each CDR3 is given with its conserved first and last residue. The D gene is left open where the match is weak. The size field is filled for only some rows; it gives once, few, many or a size class.

length	V	J	D	size	CDR3	DNA
16	TRBV8-2	TRBJ1-2	NA	NA	CGSIPFDSRKTYGYTF	TGTGGCAGTATCCCATTTGATAGCCGAAAGACCTATGGCTACACCTTC
15	TRBV12-3/TRBV12-4	TRBJ1-1	TRBD1	many	CASSFPTGTNTEAFF	TGTGCCAGCAGTTTCCCGACAGGGACTAACACTGAAGCTTTCTTT
14	TRBV2	TRBJ2-5	NA	many	CASRQGPTQETQYF	TGTGCCAGCAGGCAGGGGCCAACCCAAGAGACCCAGTACTTC
17	TRBV3-1	TRBJ2-5	NA	NA	CASSDVSPTSFSETQYF	TGTGCCAGCAGCGATGTATCTCCCACTTCTTTCTCTGAGACCCAGTACTTC
13	TRBV30	TRBJ2-1	NA	once	CAWSNRRGNEQLF	TGTGCCTGGAGTAACAGAAGGGGCAATGAGCAGCTCTTC
18	TRBV11-2	TRBJ2-3	TRBD2	many	CASSLRGRGGLGTDTQYF	TGTGCCAGCAGCTTAAGAGGCCGGGGGGGCCTCGGCACAGATACGCAGTATTTT
14	TRBV11-3	TRBJ2-7	NA	many	CASSLVLAPYEQYF	TGTGCCAGCAGCTTAGTTCTAGCGCCCTACGAGCAGTACTTC
17	TRBV5-1	TRBJ2-3	TRBD2	NA	CASSLAQVAGSTDTQYF	TGCGCCAGCAGCTTGGCTCAAGTAGCGGGGAGCACAGATACGCAGTATTTT
17	TRBV12-3/TRBV12-4	TRBJ1-2	NA	many	CASSTYTTAGKTYGYTF	TGTGCCAGCAGTACTTACACCACAGCAGGAAAGACCTATGGCTACACCTTC
15	TRBV20-1	TRBJ2-5	NA	NA	CSASNPLLGGGTQYF	TGCAGTGCTAGTAACCCCCTCCTGGGGGGAGGGACCCAGTACTTC
16	TRBV7-6	TRBJ2-5	TRBD2	NA	CTSSHRLAGGLETQYF	TGTACCAGCAGCCACCGACTAGCGGGGGGGCTTGAGACCCAGTACTTC
17	TRBV24-1	TRBJ1-2	NA	many	CATSWVFSTRKTYGYTF	TGTGCCACCAGTTGGGTGTTTAGTACCAGAAAGACCTATGGCTACACCTTC
17	TRBV6-4	TRBJ1-2	NA	many	CASSADYSHGKTYGYTF	TGTGCCAGCAGTGCTGATTACTCACACGGAAAGACCTATGGCTACACCTTC